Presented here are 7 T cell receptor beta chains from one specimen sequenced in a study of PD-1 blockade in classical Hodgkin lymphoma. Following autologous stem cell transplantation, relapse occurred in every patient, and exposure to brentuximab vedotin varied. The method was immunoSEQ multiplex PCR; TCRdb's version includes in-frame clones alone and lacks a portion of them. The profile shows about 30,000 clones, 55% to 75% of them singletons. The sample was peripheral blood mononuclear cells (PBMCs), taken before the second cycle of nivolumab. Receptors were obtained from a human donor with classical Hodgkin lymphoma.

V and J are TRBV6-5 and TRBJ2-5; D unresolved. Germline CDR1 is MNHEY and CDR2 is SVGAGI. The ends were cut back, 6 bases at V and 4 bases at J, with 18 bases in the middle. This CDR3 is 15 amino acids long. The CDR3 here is CASSAWALVAETQYF. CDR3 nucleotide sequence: TGTGCCAGCAGCGCCTGGGCCCTTGTGGCAGAGACCCAGTACTTC.

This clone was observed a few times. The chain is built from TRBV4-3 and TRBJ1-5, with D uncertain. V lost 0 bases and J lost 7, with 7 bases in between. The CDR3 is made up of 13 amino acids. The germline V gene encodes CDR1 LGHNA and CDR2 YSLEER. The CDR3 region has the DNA TGCGCCAGCAGCCAAGATCTGGGCCAGCCCCAGCATTTT. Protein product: CASSQDLGQPQHF.

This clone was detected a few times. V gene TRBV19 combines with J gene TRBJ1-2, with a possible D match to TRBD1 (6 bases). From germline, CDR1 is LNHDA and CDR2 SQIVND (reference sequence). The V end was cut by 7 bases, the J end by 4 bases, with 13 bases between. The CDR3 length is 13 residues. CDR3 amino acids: CASTRGQTYGYTF. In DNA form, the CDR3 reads TGTGCCAGTACACGCGGACAGACCTATGGCTACACCTTC.

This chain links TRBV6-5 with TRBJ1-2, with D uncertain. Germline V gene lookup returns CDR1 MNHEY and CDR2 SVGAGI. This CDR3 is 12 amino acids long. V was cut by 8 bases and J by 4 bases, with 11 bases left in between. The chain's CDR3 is CASREGSYGYTF. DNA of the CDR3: TGTGCCAGCCGTGAAGGGTCCTATGGCTACACCTTC.

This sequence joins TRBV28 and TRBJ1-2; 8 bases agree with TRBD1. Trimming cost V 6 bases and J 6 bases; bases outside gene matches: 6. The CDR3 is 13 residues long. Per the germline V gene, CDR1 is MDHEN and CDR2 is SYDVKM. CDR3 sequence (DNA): TGTGCCAGCAGGGACAGGGCGAGGGATGGCTACACCTTC. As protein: CASRDRARDGYTF.

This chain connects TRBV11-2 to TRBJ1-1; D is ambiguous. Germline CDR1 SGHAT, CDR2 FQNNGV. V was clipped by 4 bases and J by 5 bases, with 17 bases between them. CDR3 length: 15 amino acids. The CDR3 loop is CASSSSPASSTEAFF. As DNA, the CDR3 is TGTGCCAGCAGCTCCTCCCCCGCCTCCTCTACTGAAGCTTTCTTT.

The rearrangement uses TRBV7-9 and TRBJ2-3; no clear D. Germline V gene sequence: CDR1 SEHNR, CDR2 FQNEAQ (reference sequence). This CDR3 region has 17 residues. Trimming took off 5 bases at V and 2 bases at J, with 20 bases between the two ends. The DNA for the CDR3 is TGTGCCAGCAGCGTAAGGAAGTGGTTATTTTTCACAGATACGCAGTATTTT. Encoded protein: CASSVRKWLFFTDTQYF.